Given below is one T cell receptor (beta chain) in context. Its antigen is not identified. Germline-derived CDR1 and CDR2 are MGHRA and YSYEKL. V lost 4 bases and J lost 3, with 12 bases in between. This CDR3 region has 15 residues. The record originates from a study of T cell repertoires in cytomegalovirus infection. Across the study: Matching HLA type and CMV infection were both indicated by public TCR beta signatures.

Points from the study as a whole: In two of eight donors, the top clonotype was HLA-C-restricted CMV-specific.

TCRdb itself ran the reads through MiXCR, one entry per CDR3 protein. This sample has more than 250,000 distinct CDR3 sequences, with around 25% found just once. The specimen was cultured PBMCs, collected from culture after CMV antigen stimulation. The chain has TRBV4-1 and TRBJ2-2; D possibly corresponds to TRBD1 (6 bases). This TCR came from a human donor in good health (CMV status not recorded). Some clones in this sample may be carry-over from other donors' samples. The chain's CDR3 is CASSPQGLHTGELFF. CDR3 nucleotide sequence: TGCGCCAGCAGCCCCCAGGGGCTACACACCGGGGAGCTGTTTTTT.